This record looks at one T cell receptor (beta chain) sequence and its context. What it recognizes is unknown. The CDR3 has 14 amino acids. Germline loops: CDR1 SGDLS, CDR2 YYNGEE. With UMIs, 5'RACE template switching was used to make TCR beta cDNA. TCRdb reprocessed the 5' RACE reads and stores each CDR3 protein as one record, lacking DNA. The sample holds 500,000 to 700,000 distinct CDR3 sequences. The sample originates from a study of T cells expressing NK-cell markers. Whole-study context: Most of the eight sequenced donors tested HCMV-seropositive; one tested seronegative.

General study results and limits: Among a few donors, these clonotypes also ranked first in the CD3+CD56-NKG2C+ fraction. CD8+ T cells in over 5 donors included dominant NKG2C+ clonotypes at roughly 1.0-7.5%.

The chain uses TRBV9 and TRBJ2-5; TCRdb picks TRBD2, but there is no DNA to check that call. The clonotype was recovered from a young man in good health. Sequencing was done on a sample of blood T cells: a sorted CD56 or NKG2C T cell subset, CD4+ or CD8+ T cells, or bulk PBMC T cells (not recorded which). This CDR3 is CASSPPGTSETQYF.